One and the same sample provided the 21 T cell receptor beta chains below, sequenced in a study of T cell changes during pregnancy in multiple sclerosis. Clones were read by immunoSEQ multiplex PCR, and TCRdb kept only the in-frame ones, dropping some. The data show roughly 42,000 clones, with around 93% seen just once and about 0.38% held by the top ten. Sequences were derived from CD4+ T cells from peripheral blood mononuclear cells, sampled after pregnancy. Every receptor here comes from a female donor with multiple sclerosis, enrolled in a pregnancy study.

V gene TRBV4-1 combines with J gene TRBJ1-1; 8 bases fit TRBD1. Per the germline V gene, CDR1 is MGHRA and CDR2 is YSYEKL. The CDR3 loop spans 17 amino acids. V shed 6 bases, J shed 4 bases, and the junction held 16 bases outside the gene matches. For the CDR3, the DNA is TGCGCCAGCAGTCCAACGAAGGACAGGGTGAAGGGCACTGAAGCTTTCTTT. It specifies CASSPTKDRVKGTEAFF.

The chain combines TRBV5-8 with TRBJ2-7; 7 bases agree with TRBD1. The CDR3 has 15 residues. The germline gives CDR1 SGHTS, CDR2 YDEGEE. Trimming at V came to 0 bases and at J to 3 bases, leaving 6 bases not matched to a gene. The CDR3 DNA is TGTGCCAGCAGCTTGGGGGCAGGGGGAAACTACGAGCAGTACTTC. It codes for CASSLGAGGNYEQYF.

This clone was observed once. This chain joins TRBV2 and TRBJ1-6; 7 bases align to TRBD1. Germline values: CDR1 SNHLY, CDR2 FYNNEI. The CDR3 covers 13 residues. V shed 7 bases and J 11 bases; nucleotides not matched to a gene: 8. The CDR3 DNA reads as TGTGCCAGCACTACCGCCGGGACAGCACCCCTCCACTTT. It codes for CASTTAGTAPLHF.

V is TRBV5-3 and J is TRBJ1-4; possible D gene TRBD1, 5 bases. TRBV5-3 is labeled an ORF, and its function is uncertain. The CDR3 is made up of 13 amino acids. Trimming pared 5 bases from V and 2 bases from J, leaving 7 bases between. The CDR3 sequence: CARRDSTNEKLFF. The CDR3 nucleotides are TGTGCCAGAAGAGACAGCACTAATGAAAAACTGTTTTTT.

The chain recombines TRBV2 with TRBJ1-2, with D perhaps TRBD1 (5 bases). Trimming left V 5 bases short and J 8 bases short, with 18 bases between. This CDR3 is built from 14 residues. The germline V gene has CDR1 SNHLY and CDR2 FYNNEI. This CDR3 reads CASSIRQPSNGYTF. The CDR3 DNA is TGTGCCAGCAGTATTAGACAGCCGTCTAACGGCTACACCTTC.

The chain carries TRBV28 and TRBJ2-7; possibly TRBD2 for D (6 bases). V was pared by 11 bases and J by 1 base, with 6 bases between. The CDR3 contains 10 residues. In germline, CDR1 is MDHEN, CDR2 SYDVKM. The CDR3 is CAGGSYEQYF. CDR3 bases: TGTGCCGGGGGGTCCTACGAGCAGTACTTC.

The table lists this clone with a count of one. CDR3 DNA: TGTGCCAGCAGCCCCGTTGCTAGCGGGACGATAGATACGCAGTATTTT. As protein: CASSPVASGTIDTQYF. This chain links TRBV7-8 with TRBJ2-3, with 9 bases aligning to TRBD2. The CDR3 extends over 16 amino acids. The germline V gene encodes CDR1 SGHVS and CDR2 FQNEAQ. The trim removed 5 bases at V and 5 bases at J, leaving 11 bases unmatched.

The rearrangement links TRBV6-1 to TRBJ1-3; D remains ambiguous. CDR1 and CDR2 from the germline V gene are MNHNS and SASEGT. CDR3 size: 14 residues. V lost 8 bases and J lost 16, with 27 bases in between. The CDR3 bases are TGTGCCAGCCACGGAGTTCCCCACCATATATCGGGTTATTTT. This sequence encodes CASHGVPHHISGYF.

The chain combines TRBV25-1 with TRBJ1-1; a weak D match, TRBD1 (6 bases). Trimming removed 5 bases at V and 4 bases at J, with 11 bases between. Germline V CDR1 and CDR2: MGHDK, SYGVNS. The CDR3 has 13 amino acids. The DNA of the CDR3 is TGTGCCAGCAGTACCGCAGGGGCCACTGAAGCTTTCTTT. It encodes CASSTAGATEAFF.

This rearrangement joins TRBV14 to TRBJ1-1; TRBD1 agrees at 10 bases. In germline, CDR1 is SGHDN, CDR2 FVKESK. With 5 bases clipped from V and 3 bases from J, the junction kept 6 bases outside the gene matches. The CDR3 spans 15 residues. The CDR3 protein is CASSKRTGGHTEAFF. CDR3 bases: TGTGCCAGCAGCAAACGGACAGGGGGGCACACTGAAGCTTTCTTT. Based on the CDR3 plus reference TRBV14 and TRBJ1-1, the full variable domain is EAGVTQFPSHSVIEKGQTVTLRCDPISGHDNLYWYRRVMGKEIKFLLHFVKESKQDESGMPNNRFLAERTGGTYSTLKVQPAELEDSGVYFCASSKRTGGHTEAFFGQGTRLTVV.

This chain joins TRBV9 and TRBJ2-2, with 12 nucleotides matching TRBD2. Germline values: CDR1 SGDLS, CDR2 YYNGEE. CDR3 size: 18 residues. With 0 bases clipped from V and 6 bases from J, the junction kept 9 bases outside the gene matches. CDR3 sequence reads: CASSVVPSGGAVAGELFF. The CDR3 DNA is TGTGCCAGCAGCGTAGTTCCTAGCGGGGGGGCCGTGGCCGGGGAGCTGTTTTTT.

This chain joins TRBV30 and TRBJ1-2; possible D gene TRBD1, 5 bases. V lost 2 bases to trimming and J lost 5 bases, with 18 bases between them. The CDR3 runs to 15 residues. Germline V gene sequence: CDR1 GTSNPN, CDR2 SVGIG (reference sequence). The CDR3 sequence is CAWSLAVGGKYGYTF. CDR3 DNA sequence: TGTGCCTGGAGTCTCGCGGTTGGGGGGAAATATGGCTACACCTTC.

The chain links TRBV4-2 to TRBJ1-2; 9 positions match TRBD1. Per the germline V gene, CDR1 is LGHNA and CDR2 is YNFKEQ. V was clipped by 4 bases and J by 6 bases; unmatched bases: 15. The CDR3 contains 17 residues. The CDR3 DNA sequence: TGTGCCAGCAGCCCCTCAATAGGGGACAGGGTTTTGGATGGCTACACCTTC. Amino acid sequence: CASSPSIGDRVLDGYTF.

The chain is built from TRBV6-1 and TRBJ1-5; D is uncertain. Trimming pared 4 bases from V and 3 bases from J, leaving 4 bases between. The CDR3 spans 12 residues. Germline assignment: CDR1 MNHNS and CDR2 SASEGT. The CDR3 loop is CASSVINQPQHF. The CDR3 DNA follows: TGTGCCAGCAGTGTAATCAATCAGCCCCAGCATTTT.

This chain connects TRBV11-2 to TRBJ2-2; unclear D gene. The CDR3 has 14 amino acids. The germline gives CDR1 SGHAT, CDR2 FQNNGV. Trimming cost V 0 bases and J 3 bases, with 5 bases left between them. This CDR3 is CASSLELYTGELFF. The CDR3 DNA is TGTGCCAGCAGCTTAGAACTCTACACCGGGGAGCTGTTTTTT.

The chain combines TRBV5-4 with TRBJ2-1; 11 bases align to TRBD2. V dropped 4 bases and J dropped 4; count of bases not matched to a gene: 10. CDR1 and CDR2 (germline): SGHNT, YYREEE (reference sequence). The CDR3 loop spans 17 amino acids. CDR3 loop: CASSLDPIAGGYNEQFF. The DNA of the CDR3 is TGTGCCAGCAGCCTTGACCCCATAGCGGGGGGGTACAATGAGCAGTTCTTC. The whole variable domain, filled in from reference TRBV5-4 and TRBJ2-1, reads ETGVTQSPTHLIKTRGQQVTLRCSSQSGHNTVSWYQQALGQGPQFIFQYYREEENGRGNFPPRFSGLQFPNYSSELNVNALELDDSALYLCASSLDPIAGGYNEQFFGPGTRLTVL.

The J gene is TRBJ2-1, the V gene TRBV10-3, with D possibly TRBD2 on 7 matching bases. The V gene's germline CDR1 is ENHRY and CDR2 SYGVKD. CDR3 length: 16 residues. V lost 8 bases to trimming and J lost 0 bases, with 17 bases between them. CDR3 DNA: TGTGCCATCCTGAATGTAGGGGGGGGCTCCTACAATGAGCAGTTCTTC. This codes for CAILNVGGGSYNEQFF.

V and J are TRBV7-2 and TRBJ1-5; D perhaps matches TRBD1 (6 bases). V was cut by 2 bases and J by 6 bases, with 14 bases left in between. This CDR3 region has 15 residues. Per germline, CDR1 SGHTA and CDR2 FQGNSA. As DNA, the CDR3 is TGTGCCAGCAGCTTAAAAACAGGGTCCAGTCAGCCCCAGCATTTT. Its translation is CASSLKTGSSQPQHF.

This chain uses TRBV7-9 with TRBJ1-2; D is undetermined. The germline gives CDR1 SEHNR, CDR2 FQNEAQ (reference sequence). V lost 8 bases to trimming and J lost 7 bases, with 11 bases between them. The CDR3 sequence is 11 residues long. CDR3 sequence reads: CASLNQVGYTF. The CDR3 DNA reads TGTGCCAGCCTCAACCAGGTTGGCTACACCTTC.

Written as DNA, the CDR3 is TGCGCCAGCAGCTCCGGGTCCAGGGGACAAAAGCCGTTTATATACGAGCAGTACTTC. It yields the protein CASSSGSRGQKPFIYEQYF. The rearrangement joins TRBV5-1 to TRBJ2-7; TRBD1 is a possible D gene (6 bases). V dropped 3 bases and J dropped 4 bases, with 29 bases sitting between them. Germline V gives CDR1 SGHRS, CDR2 YFSETQ. This CDR3 region has 19 residues.

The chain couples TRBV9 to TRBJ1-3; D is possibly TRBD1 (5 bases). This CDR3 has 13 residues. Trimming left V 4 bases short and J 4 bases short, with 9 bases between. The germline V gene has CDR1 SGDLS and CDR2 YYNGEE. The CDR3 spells CASSTRGGNTIYF. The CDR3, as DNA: TGTGCCAGCAGCACCCGGGGGGGAAACACCATATATTTT.